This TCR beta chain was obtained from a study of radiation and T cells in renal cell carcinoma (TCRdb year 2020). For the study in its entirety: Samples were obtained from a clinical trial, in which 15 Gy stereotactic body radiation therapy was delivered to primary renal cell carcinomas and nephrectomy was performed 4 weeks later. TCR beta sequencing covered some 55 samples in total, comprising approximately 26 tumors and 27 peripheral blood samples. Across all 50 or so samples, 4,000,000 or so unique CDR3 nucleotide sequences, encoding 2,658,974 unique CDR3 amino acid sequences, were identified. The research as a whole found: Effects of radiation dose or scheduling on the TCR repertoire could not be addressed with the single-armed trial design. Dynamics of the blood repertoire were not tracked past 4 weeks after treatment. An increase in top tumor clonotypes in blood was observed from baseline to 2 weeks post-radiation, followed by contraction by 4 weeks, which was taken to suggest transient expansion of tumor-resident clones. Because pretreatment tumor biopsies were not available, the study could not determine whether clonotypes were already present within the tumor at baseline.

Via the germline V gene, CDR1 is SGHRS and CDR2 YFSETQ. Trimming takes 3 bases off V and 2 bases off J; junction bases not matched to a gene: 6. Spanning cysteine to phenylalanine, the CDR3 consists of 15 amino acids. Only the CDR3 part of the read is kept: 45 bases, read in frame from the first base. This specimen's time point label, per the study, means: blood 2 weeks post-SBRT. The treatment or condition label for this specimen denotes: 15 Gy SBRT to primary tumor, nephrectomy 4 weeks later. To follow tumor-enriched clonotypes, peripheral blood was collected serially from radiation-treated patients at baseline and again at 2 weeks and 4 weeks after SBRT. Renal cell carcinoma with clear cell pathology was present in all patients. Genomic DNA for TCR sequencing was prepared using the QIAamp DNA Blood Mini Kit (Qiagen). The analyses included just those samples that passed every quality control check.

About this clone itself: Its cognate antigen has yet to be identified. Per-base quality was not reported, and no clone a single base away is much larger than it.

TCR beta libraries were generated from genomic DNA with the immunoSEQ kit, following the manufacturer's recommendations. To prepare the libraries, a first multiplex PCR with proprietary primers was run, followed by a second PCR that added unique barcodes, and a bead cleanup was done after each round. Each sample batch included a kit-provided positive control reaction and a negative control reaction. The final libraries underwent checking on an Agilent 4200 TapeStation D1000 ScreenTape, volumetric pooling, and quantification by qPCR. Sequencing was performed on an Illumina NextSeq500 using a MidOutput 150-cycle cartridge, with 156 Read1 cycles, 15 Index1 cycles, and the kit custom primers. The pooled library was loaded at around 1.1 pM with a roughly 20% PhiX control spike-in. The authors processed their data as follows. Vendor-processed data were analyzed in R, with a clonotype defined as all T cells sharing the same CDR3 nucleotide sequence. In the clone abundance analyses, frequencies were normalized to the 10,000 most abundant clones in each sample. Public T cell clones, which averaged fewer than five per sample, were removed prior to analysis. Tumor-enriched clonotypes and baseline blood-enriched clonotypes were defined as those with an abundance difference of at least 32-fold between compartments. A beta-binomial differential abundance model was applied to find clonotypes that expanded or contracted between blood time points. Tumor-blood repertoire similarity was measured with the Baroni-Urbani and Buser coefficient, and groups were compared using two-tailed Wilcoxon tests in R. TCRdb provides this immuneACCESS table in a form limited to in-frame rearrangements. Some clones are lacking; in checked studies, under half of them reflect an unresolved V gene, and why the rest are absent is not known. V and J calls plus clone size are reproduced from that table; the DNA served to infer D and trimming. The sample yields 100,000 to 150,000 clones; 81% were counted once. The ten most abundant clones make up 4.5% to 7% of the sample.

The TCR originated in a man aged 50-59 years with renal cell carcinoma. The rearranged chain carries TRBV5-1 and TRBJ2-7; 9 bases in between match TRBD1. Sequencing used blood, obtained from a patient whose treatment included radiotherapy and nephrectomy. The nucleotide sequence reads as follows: TGCGCCAGCAGCTCAGGGACAGGGAAAACCTACGAGCAGTACTTC. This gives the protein CASSSGTGKTYEQYF. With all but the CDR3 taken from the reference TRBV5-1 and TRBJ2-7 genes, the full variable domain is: KAGVTQTPRYLIKTRGQQVTLSCSPISGHRSVSWYQQTPGQGLQFLFEYFSETQRNKGNFPGRFSGRQFSNSRSEMNVSTLELGDSALYLCASSSGTGKTYEQYFGPGTRLTVT.